The source of this T cell receptor beta chain is a study of spatial heterogeneity in lung cancer. Overall study context: Counts of TCR transcripts in tumor regions correlated strongly with a matched bulk RNA-seq T cell module score.

This clonotype was counted many times. What it binds is not known. This beta chain slipped into a library made for alpha chains as a stray read, so its size is not meaningful. Germline V gene data show CDR1 as SEHNR and CDR2 as FQNEAQ (reference sequence). Trimming removed 2 bases at V and 4 bases at J, with 12 bases between. The CDR3 extends over 15 amino acids. TCRdb re-derived calls from the 5' RACE reads in MiXCR, one entry per CDR3 protein. This table has around 5,800 distinct CDR3 sequences, roughly 7.1% appearing once. Study-wide results and caveats: Mutation tallies in tumors tracked expanded intratumoral alpha and beta TCR counts.

As for time point: sample taken at primary tumor resection. The clonotype comes from a female donor with early-stage non-small cell lung cancer. The material was lung tumor tissue, obtained at surgery. The gene calls are TRBV7-9 and TRBJ2-4; D is possibly TRBD1 or TRBD2 (5 bases each). The CDR3 region is CASSLQSGSKNIQYF. The CDR3 DNA is TGTGCCAGCAGCTTACAATCAGGGAGTAAAAACATTCAGTACTTC.